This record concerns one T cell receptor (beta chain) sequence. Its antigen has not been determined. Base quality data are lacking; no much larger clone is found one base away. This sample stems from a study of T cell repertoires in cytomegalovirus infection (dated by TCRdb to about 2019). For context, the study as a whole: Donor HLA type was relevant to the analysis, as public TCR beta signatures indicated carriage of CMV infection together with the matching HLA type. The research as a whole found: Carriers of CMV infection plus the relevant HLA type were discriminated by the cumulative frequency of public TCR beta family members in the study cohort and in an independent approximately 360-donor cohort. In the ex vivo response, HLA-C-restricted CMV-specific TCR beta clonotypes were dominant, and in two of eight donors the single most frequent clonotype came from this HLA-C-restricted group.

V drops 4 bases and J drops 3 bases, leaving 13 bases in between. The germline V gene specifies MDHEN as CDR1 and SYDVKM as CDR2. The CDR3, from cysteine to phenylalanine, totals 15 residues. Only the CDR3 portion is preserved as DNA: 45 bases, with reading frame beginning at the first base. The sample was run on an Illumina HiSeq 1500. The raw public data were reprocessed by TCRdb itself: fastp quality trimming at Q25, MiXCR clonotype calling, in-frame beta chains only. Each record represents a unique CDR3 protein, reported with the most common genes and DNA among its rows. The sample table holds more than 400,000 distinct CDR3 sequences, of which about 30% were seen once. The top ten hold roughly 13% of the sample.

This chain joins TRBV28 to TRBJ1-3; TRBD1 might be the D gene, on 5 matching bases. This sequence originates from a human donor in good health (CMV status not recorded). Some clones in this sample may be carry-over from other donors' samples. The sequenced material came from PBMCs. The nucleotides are TGTGCCAGCAGTTGGGGGATAGCGGGTGGAAACACCATATATTTT. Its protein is CASSWGIAGGNTIYF.